This T cell receptor (beta chain) comes out of a study of cytomegalovirus exposure and HLA in healthy donors (dated by TCRdb to about 2017). About the investigation overall: An earlier analysis of approximately 590 of the donors reported more than 250 Gb of sequence data and 100 million to 140 million unique TCR beta sequences from 150 million to 200 million T cells. An early release that covered more than 550 HLA-typed donors contained about 300 gigabases of sequencing data and about 93 million unique TCR sequences. Among the roughly 370 genotyped donors, more than 70% belonged to the genetic ancestry cluster associated with self-reported Caucasian donors. The study aimed to test whether cataloging public T cell receptors could reveal signatures of past pathogen exposure. The T cell repertoires of 700 or so subjects were profiled by immunosequencing and related to cytomegalovirus serostatus. A separate validation cohort of some 130 different subjects was used in addition to the roughly 700-subject first cohort. To predict cytomegalovirus infection status, the study combined high-throughput TCR immunosequencing, statistical association of individual TCRs with disease status, and machine learning. A later analysis re-analyzed previously published TCR beta repertoires from 666 donors and added high-resolution HLA genotyping to study TCR occurrence patterns. Rather than drawing on any new phenotypic data, the later analysis identified candidate immune exposures from TCR beta sequences and the way those sequences occurred across donors. An earlier analysis of a few hundred of the donors applied high-throughput TCR beta sequencing to assess whether each TCR beta V gene segment acted as functional or pseudogenic. Donor age, sex, ethnicity and CMV serostatus were compiled together with the repertoire data. Genome-wide SNP genotypes for about three fifths of the roughly 670 donors were used in a later genetic analysis, which treated that subset as a discovery cohort. All discovery cohort repertoires had been generated using a single sequencing platform. HLA typing covered class I and class II loci at four-digit resolution. The number of donors typed differed by locus, with roughly 620-640 for A, B, C, DRB1 and DQB1, more than 500 for DQA1, nearly 610 for DPA1, and some 450 for DPB1. Because of strong linkage in the cohort, five DR-DQ haplotypes were treated as single units for association and clustering. Among about 370 genotyped donors of the cohort, an average of around 240,000 unique TCR beta nucleotide sequences was sequenced per donor, of which roughly 18% were non-productive. The study at large found these results: The classifier was reported to diagnose cytomegalovirus status with high specificity and sensitivity in both the original cohort and the validation cohort. Presence/absence analyses assumed roughly uniform sequencing depth across donors, an assumption that may not hold. It was suggested by the authors that the approach could potentially be generalized to other disease states and immunological phenotypes. A later analysis reported that several top co-occurrence clusters appeared linked to parvovirus B19, influenza, CMV and Epstein-Barr virus. The only immune exposure information available for the cohort was CMV serostatus. In a later analysis, the rate of TCR association differed among HLA loci, with DRB1 alleles having the most associated TCRs and HLA-C alleles having the fewest. The study gave a list of some 150 TCR beta chains associated with cytomegalovirus. Because counts were too low, about 18 rarely observed V segments, including chromosome 9 orphons, were excluded from the earlier analysis of several hundred of the donors. At a false discovery rate of 0.05, a later analysis linked 16,951 TCR beta sequences to specific HLA alleles. In a later analysis, HLA-associated TCR beta chains were found to be more clonally expanded and to have lower generation probabilities than equally common non-associated chains. When HLA alleles, especially DR and DQ, strongly co-occurred, TCR associations were difficult to assign to individual alleles. In a later genetic analysis, fewer N-insertions in productive TCRs were reported among donors in an Asian-associated ancestry cluster than the approximately 710-donor mean. A further reported finding was that TCR beta sequences accurately predicted the HLA-A and HLA-B alleles for most subjects in the first cohort. Most CMV-associated TCR beta chains appeared to be HLA-restricted in a later analysis, and the HLA associations seemed to be driven largely by CMV exposure. A later genetic analysis associated a missense DCLRE1C variant with V-gene and J-gene trimming of TCR beta chains, and an independent cohort replicated the association. Some IMGT-functional V segments, including TRBV6-2 and TRBV6-3, could not be told apart with the 87-base-pair reads, so those segments were excluded. Correlated functional status among segregating V segments might be attributable to linkage disequilibrium, but an unknown experimental factor could not be ruled out. An earlier analysis of approximately 500 of the donors showed that most TCR beta V segments appeared in productive rearrangements either about 87% or about 30% of the time, which broadly matched IMGT annotations. Most TCR sequences were observed very rarely across donors, whereas some public TCRs were present in many individuals. Because some donors lacked HLA typing at each locus, the association tests relied only on the typed subset. The sequencing pipeline was judged likely to have produced a cluster of highly shared sequence variants as a technical artifact. In vitro tests confirmed that a few of the cytomegalovirus-associated TCR beta chains recognize cytomegalovirus antigens. The cohort was sequenced for TCR beta chains only, and without alpha or paired-chain data the features that could be detected were limited.

The library was built by means of the immunoSEQ multiplex PCR assay. For the multiplex PCR, a mixture combining 60 forward primers for TCR Vbeta segments and 13 reverse primers for TCR Jbeta segments was used. Amplification of the CDR3 region of rearranged TCR beta genes was performed with a multiplex PCR assay on genomic DNA. The amplified TCR beta libraries were sequenced on the Illumina HiSeq System as 87-base-pair reads. The paper's data handling went like this. A later analysis counted approximately 84 million unique TCR beta chains across the 500 to 850 repertoires, and 9 million to 14 million of these chains were shared by at least two donors. Raw reads were error-corrected and collapsed into unique sequences with a nearest-neighbor algorithm that merged closely related sequences to remove PCR and sequencing errors. CDR3 sequences were aligned to IMGT reference sequences to assign V, D and J gene segments. For a sequence to be retained, a match of at least six nucleotides was required to both a V gene segment and a J gene segment. A rearrangement was called productive if the CDR3 had no stop codons and remained in frame with V and J, and every other rearrangement was called non-productive. CDR3 was defined by IMGT convention, running from the second conserved V-encoded cysteine to the conserved J-encoded phenylalanine. The earlier analysis of some 550 of the donors excluded any sequence lacking an unambiguous match to a single V gene segment. In an earlier analysis of about 590 of the donors, a V segment was called functional when productive rearrangements were above 56.7%, and segregating when the standard deviation between donors exceeded 5%. A statistical classification framework was built for diagnosing cytomegalovirus status from the catalog of TCR beta chain sequences. In a later analysis, TCR nucleotide sequences were compared against IMGT/GENE-DB human TR gene sequences so that V and J genes could be assigned. In a later analysis, CDR3 sequences and most-parsimonious VDJ recombination scenarios were assigned using the TCRdist pipeline. A later analysis defined each TCR beta chain by its CDR3 amino acid sequence plus V-gene family, and excluded reads lacking a unique V-gene family. A later analysis removed several hundred highly shared, low-generation-probability nucleotide sequences to deal with suspected cross-contamination and a sequencing artifact. A later analysis calculated a clonal expansion index for each public chain from normalized within-repertoire ranks of inferred template counts. Generation probabilities in a later analysis came from a VDJ recombination model fitted to out-of-frame rearrangements, and those results were checked against IGoR. Hypergeometric tests were used in a later analysis to score TCR-TCR, TCR-HLA and TCR-CMV co-occurrence, with a repertoire-size bias correction applied to the TCR pairs. A later analysis estimated false discovery rates by permuting HLA or CMV assignments 20 times. In a later analysis, co-occurring TCRs were grouped with DBSCAN, and TCRdist sequence similarity was added when clustering was performed within HLA-allele-positive subsets. Co-occurrence clustering excluded repertoires with fewer than 30,000 or more than 120,000 public chains, plus five with anomalous nucleotide sharing. In TCRdb, the immuneACCESS table is reduced to in-frame sequences with V and J assigned. These tables do not hold every clone; where another copy was compared, an unresolved V gene accounts for under half, and the others remain unexplained. That table supplies the V and J calls and clone size; D and trimming were determined from the DNA. For this sample there are some 110,000 clones; about 70% appear just once. 5% to 7% of the sample comes from the top ten.

The germline V gene sets CDR1 to MGHDK and CDR2 to SYGVNS. Compared with germline, V lacks 3 bases and J lacks 4 bases; bases without a gene match: 12. The CDR3, from cysteine to phenylalanine, totals 18 residues. Left in the record is the CDR3 DNA by itself, 54 bases read in frame from the first base. Worth noting for this clone: Its target antigen remains unknown. The input lacks base qualities; no much larger clone sits a single base away.

The cohort comprised hundreds of healthy bone marrow donors. At the time of sampling, every cohort member was nominally healthy, though immune exposures that went unrecorded were likely present. The donor was CMV seropositive and was included in the group of almost 300 seropositive cohort members. Every donor gave a peripheral blood sample, and the peripheral blood mononuclear cells from that sample were used for TCR beta sequencing. The Qiagen DNeasy Blood Extraction Kit was used to extract genomic DNA from the blood cell samples. The source of this sequence is a woman aged 45 to 65 in good health and CMV-seropositive. Sample: PBMCs. The V gene is TRBV25-1 and the J gene is TRBJ2-1; the central 10 bases match TRBD1. In nucleotides, the sequence is TGTGCCAGCAGTGATCCTAGGACAGGGGGACTGGGTTACAATGAGCAGTTCTTC. It encodes CASSDPRTGGLGYNEQFF. With the rest looked up from the reference TRBV25-1 and TRBJ2-1 genes rather than sequenced, the full variable domain is EADIYQTPRYLVIGTGKKITLECSQTMGHDKMYWYQQDPGMELHLIHYSYGVNSTEKGDLSSESTVSRIRTEHFPLTLESARPSHTSQYLCASSDPRTGGLGYNEQFFGPGTRLTVL.